The present entry profiles one T cell receptor beta chain with its context. The sample is drawn from a study of human T cells and chemical hapten exposure. The wider study: Patches that contained 0.01% DPC were applied to the upper back and read at 6 days.

The germline V gene has CDR1 SQVTM and CDR2 ANQGSEA. The CDR3 contains 12 residues. Trimming removed 4 bases from V and 2 bases from J, with 8 bases in between. A single record per CDR3 protein comes from TCRdb applying MiXCR to the RACE reads. The sample has about 93,000 distinct CDR3 sequences; over 6.5% are singletons. The time point was: pre-sensitization, week 0. The treatment is: therapeutic diphenylcyclopropenone sensitization with weekly scalp DPC. This specimen consisted of whole blood, obtained in connection with sensitization to the hapten diphenylcyclopropenone (DPC). This clonotype was sampled from a man in his forties with alopecia areata. Some clones in this sample may be carry-over from other donors' samples. The rearrangement links TRBV29-1 to TRBJ1-1; unclear D gene. The CDR3 region has the DNA TGCAGCGTTGGGTCGTTTAACACTGAAGCTTTCTTT. Its protein product is CSVGSFNTEAFF.